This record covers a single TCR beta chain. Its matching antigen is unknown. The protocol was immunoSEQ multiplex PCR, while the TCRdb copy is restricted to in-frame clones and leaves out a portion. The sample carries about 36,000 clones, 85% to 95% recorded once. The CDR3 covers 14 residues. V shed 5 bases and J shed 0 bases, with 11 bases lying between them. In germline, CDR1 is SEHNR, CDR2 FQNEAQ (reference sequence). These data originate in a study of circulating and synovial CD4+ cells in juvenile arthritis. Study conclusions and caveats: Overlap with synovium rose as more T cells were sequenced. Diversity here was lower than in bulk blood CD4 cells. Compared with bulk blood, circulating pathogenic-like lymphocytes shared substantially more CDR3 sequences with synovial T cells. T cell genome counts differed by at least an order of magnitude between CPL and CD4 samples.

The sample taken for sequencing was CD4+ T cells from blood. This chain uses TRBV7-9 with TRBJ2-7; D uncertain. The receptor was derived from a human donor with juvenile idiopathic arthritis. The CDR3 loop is CASSAQKSSYEQYF. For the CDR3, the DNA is TGTGCCAGCAGCGCACAGAAATCCTCCTACGAGCAGTACTTC.